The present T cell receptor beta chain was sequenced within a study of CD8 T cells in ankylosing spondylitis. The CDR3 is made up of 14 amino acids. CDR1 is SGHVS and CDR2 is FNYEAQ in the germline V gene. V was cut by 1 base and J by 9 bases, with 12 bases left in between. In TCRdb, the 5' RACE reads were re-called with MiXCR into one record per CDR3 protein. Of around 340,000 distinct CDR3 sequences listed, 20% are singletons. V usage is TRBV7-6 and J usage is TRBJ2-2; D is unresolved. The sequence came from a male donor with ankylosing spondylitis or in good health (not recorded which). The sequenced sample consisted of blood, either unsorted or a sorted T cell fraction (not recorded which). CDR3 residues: CASSLGGRGRELFF. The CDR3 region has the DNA TGTGCCAGCAGCTTAGGCGGCCGTGGGAGGGAGCTGTTTTTT.